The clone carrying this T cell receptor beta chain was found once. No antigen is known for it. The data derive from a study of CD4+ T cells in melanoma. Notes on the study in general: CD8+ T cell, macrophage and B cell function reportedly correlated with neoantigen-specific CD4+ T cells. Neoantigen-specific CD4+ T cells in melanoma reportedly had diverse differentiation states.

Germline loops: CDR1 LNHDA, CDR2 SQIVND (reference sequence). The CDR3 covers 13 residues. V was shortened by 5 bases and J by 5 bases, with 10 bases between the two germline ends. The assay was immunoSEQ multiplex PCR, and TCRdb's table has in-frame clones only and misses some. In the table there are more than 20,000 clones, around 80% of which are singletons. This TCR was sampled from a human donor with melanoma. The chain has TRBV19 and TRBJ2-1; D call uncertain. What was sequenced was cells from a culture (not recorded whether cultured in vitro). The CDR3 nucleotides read TGTGCCAGTAGTGTTTATGCCCACAATGAGCAGTTCTTC. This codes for CASSVYAHNEQFF. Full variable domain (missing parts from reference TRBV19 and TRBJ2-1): DGGITQSPKYLFRKEGQNVTLSCEQNLNHDAMYWYRQDPGQGLRLIYYSQIVNDFQKGDIAEGYSVSREKKESFPLTVTSAQKNPTAFYLCASSVYAHNEQFFGPGTRLTVL.